Listed here are 16 T cell receptor beta chains from one sample, sequenced in a study of OX40 agonist ivuxolimab in advanced cancers. Assay used: immunoSEQ multiplex PCR; TCRdb lists only in-frame clones, some missing. The sample lists roughly 53,000 clones; roughly nine tenths were seen once. The sample consisted of CD4+ or CD8+ T cells sorted from blood, taken in a trial of the OX40 agonist ivuxolimab. These receptors were taken from an adult with an advanced solid tumor such as melanoma, head and neck, liver or kidney cancer.

The genes are TRBV4-2 and TRBJ2-7, with a possible D match to TRBD2 (6 bases). Germline V lookup: CDR1 LGHNA, CDR2 YNFKEQ. The CDR3 extends over 14 amino acids. The V end was cut by 0 bases, the J end by 1 base, with 7 bases between. The CDR3 loop is CASSQEGGSYEQYF. As DNA, the CDR3 is TGTGCCAGCAGCCAAGAGGGGGGATCCTACGAGCAGTACTTC.

The rearrangement links TRBV4-1 to TRBJ2-2; 10 nucleotides agree with TRBD2. The trim removed 1 base at V and 4 bases at J, leaving 6 bases unmatched. This CDR3 comprises 17 residues. Germline values: CDR1 MGHRA, CDR2 YSYEKL. The CDR3 DNA follows: TGCGCCAGCAGCCAAGGTCTAGCGGGAGTAAGCACCGGGGAGCTGTTTTTT. Protein sequence: CASSQGLAGVSTGELFF.

The chain recombines TRBV4-3 with TRBJ2-2, with a tentative D call TRBD1 (6 bases). The V gene's germline CDR1 is LGHNA and CDR2 YSLEER. The ends were cut back, 0 bases at V and 4 bases at J, with 6 bases in the middle. This CDR3 comprises 14 residues. CDR3: CASSQEDSTGELFF. The CDR3 DNA reads TGCGCCAGCAGCCAAGAGGACAGCACCGGGGAGCTGTTTTTT.

This chain's CDR3 is CASRGIGGLFDQPQHF. The CDR3 nucleotides read TGTGCCAGCAGGGGAATTGGGGGACTCTTCGATCAGCCCCAGCATTTT. This chain connects TRBV2 to TRBJ1-5, with D maybe TRBD1 (5 bases). This CDR3 comprises 16 residues. The V end lost 6 bases, the J end lost 5 bases, and 20 bases lay between the germline ends. Germline V gives CDR1 SNHLY, CDR2 FYNNEI.

The chain employs TRBV28 and TRBJ2-1, with D uncertain. Trimming left V 5 bases short and J 6 bases short, with 14 bases between. This CDR3 is 14 amino acids long. Germline V gives CDR1 MDHEN, CDR2 SYDVKM. The CDR3 nucleotides read TGTGCCAGCAGTATCGATATGGGTGGCAATGAGCAGTTCTTC. Translated, it gives CASSIDMGGNEQFF.

The chain carries TRBV19 and TRBJ2-1, with 7 bases identical to TRBD1. Germline assignment: CDR1 LNHDA and CDR2 SQIVND (reference sequence). V trimming: 2 bases; J trimming: 0 bases; junction bases outside the gene matches: 1. CDR3 length: 15 amino acids. This chain's CDR3 is CASSIKGASYNEQFF. CDR3 in DNA: TGTGCCAGTAGTATAAAGGGGGCCTCCTACAATGAGCAGTTCTTC.

The chain couples TRBV4-2 to TRBJ2-7; weak D call: TRBD1 (5 bases). Trimming cost V 1 base and J 2 bases, with 15 bases left between them. This CDR3 is built from 16 residues. CDR1 LGHNA and CDR2 YNFKEQ come from the germline V gene. The CDR3 sequence: CASSQVVSAGTYEQYF. CDR3 nucleotide sequence: TGTGCCAGCAGCCAAGTCGTCTCAGCAGGGACCTACGAGCAGTACTTC.

The chain combines TRBV5-4 with TRBJ2-2; perhaps TRBD1 as D (6 bases). This CDR3 has 16 amino acids. CDR1 and CDR2 (germline): SGHNT, YYREEE (reference sequence). Trimming removed 4 bases at V and 4 bases at J, with 17 bases between. The DNA for the CDR3 is TGTGCCAGCAGCCCTTACAGGGCCCCGAGCACCGGGGAGCTGTTTTTT. Translating it yields CASSPYRAPSTGELFF.

The chain couples TRBV6-6 to TRBJ1-4; 8 bases agree with TRBD1. The germline CDR1 and CDR2 sequences are MNHNY and SVGAGI (reference sequence). The length of the CDR3 is 14 residues. V gave up 6 bases and J gave up 7 bases; unmatched junction bases: 7. The DNA for the CDR3 is TGTGCCAGCAGGTGGACAGGGTCGTCTGAAAAACTGTTTTTT. This codes for CASRWTGSSEKLFF.

This chain links TRBV5-6 with TRBJ2-5; the D gene could be TRBD1 or TRBD2 (5 bases each). Trimming pared 3 bases from V and 1 base from J, leaving 10 bases between. The CDR3 spans 14 residues. CDR1 is SGHDT, CDR2 YYEEEE, per germline. The DNA of the CDR3 is TGTGCCAGCAGCTGGGACCTGAGCCAAGAGACCCAGTACTTC. Encoded protein: CASSWDLSQETQYF.

The V gene is TRBV5-5, the J gene TRBJ1-3; 7 positions match TRBD1. The length of the CDR3 is 17 residues. The ends lost 4 bases at V and 4 bases at J; junction bases unmatched: 14. The V gene's germline CDR1 is SGHKS and CDR2 YYEKEE (reference sequence). The CDR3 is CASSRTQGQMRGNTIYF. The CDR3, as DNA: TGTGCCAGCAGCAGAACCCAGGGACAGATGCGCGGAAACACCATATATTTT.

The chain employs TRBV11-3 and TRBJ2-1; a possible D gene is TRBD1 (6 bases). Germline CDR1 is SGHNT and CDR2 is YENEEA. V lost 7 bases and J 7 bases, leaving 17 bases between the germline ends. The CDR3 loop spans 14 amino acids. The CDR3 sequence is CASTSGQGSNEQFF. The CDR3, as DNA: TGTGCCAGCACTTCGGGGCAGGGGTCGAATGAGCAGTTCTTC.

This chain links TRBV7-9 with TRBJ1-2, with 7 bases lining up with TRBD1. The CDR3 is 14 residues long. Germline V gives CDR1 SEHNR, CDR2 FQNEAQ (reference sequence). The V segment lost 5 bases and the J segment 3 bases; nucleotides outside the gene matches: 6. CDR3 sequence: CASSQTGDYYGYTF. DNA of the CDR3: TGTGCCAGCAGCCAAACAGGGGACTACTATGGCTACACCTTC.

This chain connects TRBV18 to TRBJ1-1; D perhaps matches TRBD1 (5 bases). The CDR3 is 13 amino acids. Germline loops: CDR1 KGHSH, CDR2 LQKENI. Deletions cut 2 bases from V and 6 bases from J, with 10 bases between. The CDR3 nucleotides are TGTGCCAGCTCACCAGGGGGGGGAGCTGAAGCTTTCTTT. This gives the protein CASSPGGGAEAFF. Full variable domain (remainder filled in from reference TRBV18 and TRBJ1-1): NAGVMQNPRHLVRRRGQEARLRCSPMKGHSHVYWYRQLPEEGLKFMVYLQKENIIDESGMPKERFSAEFPKEGPSILRIQQVVRGDSAAYFCASSPGGGAEAFFGQGTRLTVV.

Of note for this clone: Other DNA sequences in this specimen translate into the identical CDR3. This sequence joins TRBV5-1 and TRBJ1-1, with D unresolved. The length of the CDR3 is 14 residues. V was cut by 0 bases and J by 3 bases, with 9 bases left in between. Germline V gene lookup returns CDR1 SGHRS and CDR2 YFSETQ. The CDR3 reads CASSLVGADTEAFF. DNA of the CDR3: TGCGCCAGCAGCTTGGTCGGCGCGGACACTGAAGCTTTCTTT.

The CDR3 nucleotides are TGTGCCAGCAGTTCCCCTCAGAAGCCAGCTAACTATGGCTACACCTTC. It translates to CASSSPQKPANYGYTF. The chain employs TRBV28 and TRBJ1-2; no reliable D call. The V end was cut by 4 bases, the J end by 0 bases, with 15 bases between. Germline CDR1 is MDHEN and CDR2 is SYDVKM. The CDR3 is made up of 16 amino acids.